The 22 T cell receptor beta chains listed next were all sequenced from one sample in a study of T-cell reconstitution after alpha-beta-depleted transplantation in children. The library targeted TCRbeta and was prepared with unique molecular identifiers. TCRdb fed the PCR reads into MiXCR, producing one record per CDR3 protein. The sample lists roughly 300,000 distinct CDR3 sequences, approximately 10% occurring once. The source was peripheral blood, collected 180 days after TCRalphabeta/CD19-depleted stem cell transplant. These receptors all come from a male patient aged 2 to 10 who had a stem cell transplant for chronic granulomatous disease, so the T cells may come from the graft donor.

This clonotype was counted ten times or more. This rearrangement joins TRBV12-3 or TRBV12-4 to TRBJ2-7; TRBD2 matches 14 bases. There are 15 residues in the CDR3. V was pared by 5 bases and J by 5 bases, with 5 bases of the junction left unmatched. The CDR3 DNA reads TGTGCCAGCAGTCCAAGACTAGCGGGAGGGAACGAGCAGTACTTC. Amino acid sequence: CASSPRLAGGNEQYF.

This clonotype was recorded many times. The chain couples TRBV4-3 to TRBJ2-3, with D possibly TRBD1 on 6 matching bases. Germline V CDR1 and CDR2: LGHNA, YSLEER. Trimming shortened V by 3 bases and J by 10 bases, and 17 bases separated the two germline ends. The CDR3 runs to 14 residues. This CDR3 is CASSHRGPNVPQYF. In DNA, the CDR3 is TGCGCCAGCAGCCACAGGGGCCCCAACGTCCCGCAGTATTTT.

The sample holds many counts of this clonotype. In nucleotides, the CDR3 is TGTGCCACCAGCAGAGATGGGGGACCCGACCGGCCGTATACGCAGTATTTT. Its translation: CATSRDGGPDRPYTQYF. This sequence joins TRBV15 and TRBJ2-3; D tentatively fits TRBD1 or TRBD2 (5 bases each). Germline assignment: CDR1 LNHNV and CDR2 YYDKDF (reference sequence). V gave up 0 bases and J gave up 7 bases, with 20 bases separating them. The length of the CDR3 is 17 residues.

At least ten counts were recorded for this clonotype. The chain recombines TRBV7-2 with TRBJ2-1; maybe TRBD2 (6 bases). The V gene's germline CDR1 is SGHTA and CDR2 FQGNSA. The CDR3 is made up of 13 amino acids. Trimming removed 7 bases at V and 6 bases at J, with 13 bases between. CDR3 DNA sequence: TGTGCCAGCACCCCCGGAGGGCCCAATGAGCAGTTCTTC. This translates into CASTPGGPNEQFF.

Only a few counts were recorded for this clonotype. This chain connects TRBV7-3 to TRBJ2-1, with TRBD2 matching over 16 bases. V trimming: 5 bases; J trimming: 7 bases; junction bases outside the gene matches: 8. The V gene's germline CDR1 is SGHTA and CDR2 FQGTGA. This CDR3 is 17 amino acids long. The CDR3 protein is CASSKGLAGGPGNEQFF. Written as DNA, the CDR3 is TGTGCCAGCAGCAAGGGACTAGCGGGAGGGCCGGGAAATGAGCAGTTCTTC. The full variable domain, in which reference TRBV7-3 and TRBJ2-1 provide the parts outside the CDR3, is GAGVSQTPSNKVTEKGKYVELRCDPISGHTALYWYRQSLGQGPEFLIYFQGTGAADDSGLPNDRFFAVRPEGSVSTLKIQRTERGDSAVYLCASSKGLAGGPGNEQFFGPGTRLTVL.

Ten or more counts support this clonotype. This sequence joins TRBV7-8 and TRBJ2-7; 7 bases agree with TRBD1. CDR1 and CDR2 from the germline V gene are SGHVS and FQNEAQ. After removal of 5 bases from V and 0 bases from J, the junction contained 13 bases not matched to a gene. The CDR3 runs to 17 residues. DNA for the CDR3: TGTGCCAGCAGCCTCCGACTAAAGACAGGGAGCTCCTACGAGCAGTACTTC. Its translation: CASSLRLKTGSSYEQYF. The full variable domain, rest sourced from reference TRBV7-8 and TRBJ2-7, is GAGVSQSPRYKVAKRGQDVALRCDPISGHVSLFWYQQALGQGPEFLTYFQNEAQLDKSGLPSDRFFAERPEGSVSTLKIQRTQQEDSAVYLCASSLRLKTGSSYEQYFGPGTRLTVT.

This clonotype was detected many times. The chain links TRBV6-1 to TRBJ1-1; D is uncertain. CDR1 and CDR2 (germline): MNHNS, SASEGT. CDR3 length: 13 residues. The germline V and J ends were trimmed by 4 bases and 2 bases, with 8 bases remaining between them. The CDR3 coding sequence is TGTGCCAGCAGTGTACAAGGCAACACTGAAGCTTTCTTT. It yields the protein CASSVQGNTEAFF.

This clonotype was counted many times. The J gene is TRBJ1-6, the V gene TRBV7-9; TRBD1 is a possible D gene (5 bases). CDR1 SEHNR and CDR2 FQNEAQ come from the germline V gene (reference sequence). CDR3 size: 17 residues. V dropped 5 bases and J dropped 0 bases, with 14 bases sitting between them. The CDR3 DNA follows: TGTGCCAGCAGCATAATCAAGGGGAGCTCCTATAATTCACCCCTCCACTTT. Translation: CASSIIKGSSYNSPLHF.

This clonotype was counted many times. The V and J genes are TRBV6-2 or TRBV6-3 and TRBJ2-7, with D possibly matching TRBD1 (6 bases). The CDR3 is 13 amino acids. V dropped 6 bases and J dropped 3 bases, with 12 bases sitting between them. Germline lookup yields CDR1 MNHEY and CDR2 SVGEGT. The CDR3 DNA is TGTGCCAGCAGAGCCGGGACAAGCTACGAGCAGTACTTC. Translation gives CASRAGTSYEQYF.

Concerning this clonotype itself: Its ends do not fully match the called genes, so a read error is possible. This chain links TRBV18 with TRBJ2-5; 14 bases agree with TRBD2. The CDR3 has 15 amino acids. The germline gives CDR1 KGHSH, CDR2 LQKENI. The CDR3 bases are TGTGCCAACTCACCCGGGACTAGCGGGAGAGAGACCCAGTACTTC. Protein product: CANSPGTSGRETQYF.

The table lists this clonotype with a few counts. As DNA, the CDR3 is TGTGCCAGCAGCTTCCGGGGGGGCCCAGATACGCAGTATTTT. Protein sequence: CASSFRGGPDTQYF. V and J are TRBV7-2 and TRBJ2-3; 8 nucleotides line up with TRBD2. Germline values: CDR1 SGHTA, CDR2 FQGNSA. This CDR3 has 14 residues. The V and J ends lost 3 bases and 4 bases, in that order; junction bases with no gene match: 3.

This clonotype was found many times. This rearrangement joins TRBV12-3 or TRBV12-4 to TRBJ2-3; no clear D. V lost 4 bases and J 4 bases, leaving 15 bases between the germline ends. The CDR3 loop spans 15 amino acids. This CDR3 is CASSSGRTSADTQYF. CDR3 bases: TGTGCCAGCAGTTCCGGACGGACCAGTGCAGATACGCAGTATTTT.

This clonotype showed up many times. This sequence joins TRBV6-5 and TRBJ2-6; D uncertain. The CDR3 covers 19 residues. With 2 bases removed from V and 2 bases from J, the gap between germline ends came to 19 bases. Germline CDR1 MNHEY, CDR2 SVGAGI. The CDR3 region is CASSYGIDGRRTGANVLTF. In DNA, the CDR3 is TGTGCCAGCAGTTACGGTATCGACGGACGACGCACTGGGGCCAACGTCCTGACTTTC.

This clonotype appeared many times. The gene calls are TRBV6-5 and TRBJ2-7; D gene ambiguous. The ends were cut back, 7 bases at V and 7 bases at J, with 14 bases in the middle. Germline V CDR1 and CDR2: MNHEY, SVGAGI. This CDR3 is built from 12 residues. The CDR3 sequence: CASTGPYGEQYF. CDR3 DNA: TGTGCCAGCACCGGACCGTACGGGGAGCAGTACTTC.

There are many counts of this clonotype. The chain links TRBV7-8 to TRBJ2-5; 11 positions match TRBD1. Germline assignment: CDR1 SGHVS and CDR2 FQNEAQ. The CDR3 runs to 19 residues. Germline trimming cut 0 bases from V and 4 bases from J; bases unmatched to any gene: 13. The CDR3 nucleotides read TGTGCCAGCAGCTTAGCGCTCGGATTAAGGACAGGGGGCGGAGAGACCCAGTACTTC. Protein: CASSLALGLRTGGGETQYF. Full variable domain (missing parts from reference TRBV7-8 and TRBJ2-5): GAGVSQSPRYKVAKRGQDVALRCDPISGHVSLFWYQQALGQGPEFLTYFQNEAQLDKSGLPSDRFFAERPEGSVSTLKIQRTQQEDSAVYLCASSLALGLRTGGGETQYFGPGTRLLVL.

This clonotype was seen at least ten times. The V call is TRBV28, the J call TRBJ2-7, with D possibly being TRBD1 (6 bases). V gave up 6 bases and J gave up 9 bases, with 15 bases separating them. CDR1 is MDHEN and CDR2 is SYDVKM in the germline V gene. The length of the CDR3 is 12 residues. The CDR3 DNA is TGTGCCAGCAGCCCCGGGGCGACAGGGCAGTACTTC. Its translation is CASSPGATGQYF.

This clonotype came up many times. V usage is TRBV7-9 and J usage is TRBJ2-2; D possibly corresponds to TRBD1 (5 bases). CDR1 is SEHNR and CDR2 is FQNEAQ in the germline V gene (reference sequence). The CDR3 is made up of 14 amino acids. Trimming took 1 base from V and 8 from J, leaving 11 bases between them. The CDR3 protein is CASSLVGQTGELFF. The CDR3 bases are TGTGCCAGCAGCTTAGTGGGGCAGACTGGGGAGCTGTTTTTT.

This clonotype came up many times. The chain combines TRBV5-6 with TRBJ2-7; the D gene is possibly TRBD2 (5 bases). This CDR3 is built from 14 residues. Trimming left V 3 bases short and J 5 bases short, with 15 bases between. The V gene's germline CDR1 is SGHDT and CDR2 YYEEEE. The chain's CDR3 is CASSSIMTGNEQYF. Written as DNA, the CDR3 is TGTGCCAGCAGCTCAATAATGACGGGGAACGAGCAGTACTTC.

This clonotype was counted once. Given a much more abundant clone one base away, this may be a read error. The CDR3 carries no conserved terminal phenylalanine or tryptophan, so it likely arises from a read error. CDR3 bases: TGTGCCAGCAGCCAAGATGGGGGAATCAGGCAAGAGACCCAGTACTAC. As protein: CASSQDGGIRQETQYY. The gene calls are TRBV3-1 and TRBJ2-5, with D perhaps given as TRBD1 or TRBD2 (5 bases each). The CDR3 sequence is 16 residues long. CDR1 is LGHDT and CDR2 is YNNKEL in the germline V gene (reference sequence). Trimming took off 0 bases at V and 2 bases at J, with 13 bases between the two ends.

At least ten counts were recorded for this clonotype. The chain employs TRBV12-3 or TRBV12-4 and TRBJ2-1; 9 positions match TRBD2. The CDR3 runs to 15 residues. Trimming took 4 bases from V and 5 from J; bases not matched to a gene: 6. The CDR3 coding sequence is TGTGCCAGCAGTTCAGTAGCGGGAGTGGACAATGAGCAGTTCTTC. It codes for CASSSVAGVDNEQFF.

This clonotype was seen a handful of times. V is TRBV5-6 and J is TRBJ2-1; D call uncertain. The V and J ends lost 4 bases and 3 bases respectively, with 11 bases between them. The germline V gene encodes CDR1 SGHDT and CDR2 YYEEEE. The CDR3 is 14 residues long. DNA for the CDR3: TGTGCCAGCAGCCCAAGAGAATACTACAATGAGCAGTTCTTC. Translation gives CASSPREYYNEQFF.

In its sample, this clonotype was seen many times. The rearrangement joins TRBV7-2 to TRBJ1-5; TRBD1 is a possible D gene (6 bases). The CDR3 has 15 amino acids. Trimming shortened V by 5 bases and J by 7 bases, and 18 bases separated the two germline ends. The germline V gene has CDR1 SGHTA and CDR2 FQGNSA. Here the CDR3 reads CASSTSGGVGQPQHF. The CDR3 DNA reads as TGTGCCAGCAGCACCTCGGGGGGCGTAGGGCAGCCCCAGCATTTT.